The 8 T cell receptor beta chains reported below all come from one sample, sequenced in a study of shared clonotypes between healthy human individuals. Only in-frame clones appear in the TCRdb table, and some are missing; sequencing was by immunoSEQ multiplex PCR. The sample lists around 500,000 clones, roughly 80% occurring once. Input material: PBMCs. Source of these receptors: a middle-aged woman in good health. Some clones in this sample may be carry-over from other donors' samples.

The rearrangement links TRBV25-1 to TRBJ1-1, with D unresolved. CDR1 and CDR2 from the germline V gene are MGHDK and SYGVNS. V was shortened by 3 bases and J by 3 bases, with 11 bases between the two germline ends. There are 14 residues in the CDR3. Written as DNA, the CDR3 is TGTGCCAGCAGTGACCAAGGTCGGGACACTGAAGCTTTCTTT. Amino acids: CASSDQGRDTEAFF. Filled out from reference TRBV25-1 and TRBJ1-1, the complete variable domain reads EADIYQTPRYLVIGTGKKITLECSQTMGHDKMYWYQQDPGMELHLIHYSYGVNSTEKGDLSSESTVSRIRTEHFPLTLESARPSHTSQYLCASSDQGRDTEAFFGQGTRLTVV.

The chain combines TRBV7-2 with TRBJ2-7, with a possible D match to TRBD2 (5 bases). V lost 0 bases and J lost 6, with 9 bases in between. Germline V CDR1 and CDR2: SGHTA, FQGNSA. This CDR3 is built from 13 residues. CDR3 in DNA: TGTGCCAGCAGCTTAGCGGGAGCAGTCGAGCAGTACTTC. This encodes CASSLAGAVEQYF. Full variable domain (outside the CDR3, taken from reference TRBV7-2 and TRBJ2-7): GAGVSQSPSNKVTEKGKDVELRCDPISGHTALYWYRQSLGQGLEFLIYFQGNSAPDKSGLPSDRFSAERTGGSVSTLTIQRTQQEDSAVYLCASSLAGAVEQYFGPGTRLTVT.

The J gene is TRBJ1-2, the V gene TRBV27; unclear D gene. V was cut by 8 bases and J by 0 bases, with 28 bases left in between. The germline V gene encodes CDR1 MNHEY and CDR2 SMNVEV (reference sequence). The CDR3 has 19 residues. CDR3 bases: TGTGCCAGCCGGATAGCAGGAGGGATTAACCCTAACTCTAACTATGGCTACACCTTC. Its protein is CASRIAGGINPNSNYGYTF.

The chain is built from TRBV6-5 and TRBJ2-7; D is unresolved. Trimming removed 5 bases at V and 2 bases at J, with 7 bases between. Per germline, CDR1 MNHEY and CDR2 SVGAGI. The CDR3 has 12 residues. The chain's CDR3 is CASSDLPYEQYF. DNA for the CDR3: TGTGCCAGCAGTGATTTGCCCTACGAGCAGTACTTC.

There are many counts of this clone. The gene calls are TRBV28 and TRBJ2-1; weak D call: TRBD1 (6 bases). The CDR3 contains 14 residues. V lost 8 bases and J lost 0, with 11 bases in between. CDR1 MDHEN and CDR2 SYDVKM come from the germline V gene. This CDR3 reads CASVQGSSYNEQFF. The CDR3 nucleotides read TGTGCCAGCGTACAGGGTAGCTCCTACAATGAGCAGTTCTTC.

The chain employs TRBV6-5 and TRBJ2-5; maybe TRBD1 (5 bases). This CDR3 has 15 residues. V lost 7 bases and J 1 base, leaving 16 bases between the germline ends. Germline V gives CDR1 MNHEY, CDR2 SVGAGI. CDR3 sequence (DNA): TGTGCCAGCACCCAGACCCACAGGACCCAAGAGACCCAGTACTTC. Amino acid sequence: CASTQTHRTQETQYF.

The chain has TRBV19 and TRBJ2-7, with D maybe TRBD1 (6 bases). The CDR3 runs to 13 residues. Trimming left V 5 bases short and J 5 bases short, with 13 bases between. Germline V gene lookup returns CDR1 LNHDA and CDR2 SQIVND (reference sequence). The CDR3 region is CASSSGTYHEQYF. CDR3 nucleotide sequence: TGTGCCAGTAGTTCCGGGACATACCACGAGCAGTACTTC.

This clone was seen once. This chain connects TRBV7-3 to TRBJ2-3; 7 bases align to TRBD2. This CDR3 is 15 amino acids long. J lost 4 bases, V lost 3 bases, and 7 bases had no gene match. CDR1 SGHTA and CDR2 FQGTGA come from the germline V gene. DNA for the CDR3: TGTGCCAGCAGCTTTTGGGGGGGTTCTCCAGATACGCAGTATTTT. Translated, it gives CASSFWGGSPDTQYF.